A single sample gave rise to the 23 T cell receptor beta chains below, sequenced in a study of T cells in women clearing cervical HPV infection. Here immunoSEQ multiplex PCR was the method, and the copy in TCRdb shows in-frame clones only, minus some. The specimen's table records over 35,000 clones. Input material: blood buffy coat. The source of these receptors is a woman between 18 and 69 years old with a cervical HPV16 infection that either progressed to CIN3+ or cleared (not recorded which).

A word on this clone: The read ends 3 residues before the CDR3 terminus; that terminus is restored from the germline J gene. The chain links TRBV2 to TRBJ2-3, with 8 bases fitting TRBD1. With 7 bases clipped from V and 2 bases from J, the junction kept 8 bases outside the gene matches. CDR1 and CDR2 from the germline V gene are SNHLY and FYNNEI. The CDR3 has 15 amino acids. The CDR3 here is CASIGQGSPTDTQYF. The CDR3 DNA, read in part, is TGTGCCAGCATTGGACAGGGAAGCCCCACAGATACG.

As for this clone: The read ends 3 residues early relative to the CDR3; the germline J gene fills the gap. V and J are TRBV11-3 and TRBJ1-6; 7 bases line up with TRBD1. This CDR3 is built from 14 residues. J lost 4 bases, V lost 5 bases, and 2 bases had no gene match. CDR1 and CDR2 (germline): SGHNT, YENEEA. The CDR3 sequence is CASSLGQYNSPLHF. The sequenced CDR3 bases are TGTGCCAGCAGCCTGGGACAGTATAATTCACCC.

The CDR3 DNA, read in part, is TGTGCCAGTAGTCCCGAAGGGGGCTATAATGAAAAA. Translated: CASSPEGGYNEK. From start to end, the CDR3 is CASSPEGGYNEKLFF. The rearrangement uses TRBV19 and TRBJ1-4; 7 nucleotides line up with TRBD1. The CDR3 extends 3 residues past the end of the read, so its final part is completed from the germline J gene. Looked up from germline, CDR1 is LNHDA and CDR2 is SQIVND (reference sequence). The V segment lost 5 bases and the J segment 4 bases; nucleotides outside the gene matches: 7. The CDR3 has 15 residues.

Concerning this clone itself: The CDR3 is cut off 3 residues early in the read; its end comes from the germline J gene. This rearrangement joins TRBV19 to TRBJ2-5; weak D call: TRBD1 (5 bases). Germline CDR1 is LNHDA and CDR2 is SQIVND (reference sequence). This CDR3 contains 15 residues. V lost 9 bases and J lost 1, with 18 bases in between. The DNA read from the CDR3 is TGTGCCAGCGCCCCAGGGTTAAGTGGCCAAGAGACC. Its translation is CASAPGLSGQET. The complete CDR3 sequence is CASAPGLSGQETQYF.

About this clone itself: The read comes to an end 3 residues before the CDR3 does, leaving the germline J gene to fill in the end. The V call is TRBV2, the J call TRBJ1-6; 9 nucleotides align to TRBD1. Germline V gene sequence: CDR1 SNHLY, CDR2 FYNNEI. The CDR3 is made up of 15 amino acids. Trimming took 7 bases from V and 5 from J; bases not matched to a gene: 6. CDR3 bases read: TGTGCCAGCATCCCGGGACAGGGAAATAATTCACCC. It translates to CASIPGQGNNSP. The entire CDR3 protein is CASIPGQGNNSPLHF.

For this clone: The CDR3 end is not reached by the read, which stops 3 residues before it; the germline J gene fills it in. This chain links TRBV2 with TRBJ2-5, with D possibly matching TRBD2 (5 bases). Germline CDR1 is SNHLY and CDR2 is FYNNEI. The CDR3 is 15 amino acids. Trimming removed 1 base at V and 1 base at J, with 10 bases between. The sequenced part of the CDR3 DNA is TGTGCCAGCAGTGAAGGGGGTAGCGCCCAAGAGACC. Residues: CASSEGGSAQET. The entire CDR3 protein reads CASSEGGSAQETQYF. Using reference TRBV2 and TRBJ2-5 for the parts outside the CDR3, the full variable domain is EPEVTQTPSHQVTQMGQEVILRCVPISNHLYFYWYRQILGQKVEFLVSFYNNEISEKSEIFDDQFSVERPDGSNFTLKIRSTKLEDSAMYFCASSEGGSAQETQYFGPGTRLLVL.

As concerns this clone: The junction departs from germline at one end; a sequencing error may be responsible. The read ends 3 residues before the CDR3 terminus; that terminus is restored from the germline J gene. The V gene is TRBV4-2, the J gene TRBJ2-2; D is ambiguous. In germline, CDR1 is LGHNA, CDR2 YNFKEQ. The CDR3 sequence is 16 residues long. This CDR3 is CASSQEQSPGTGELFF. CDR3 DNA, as far as it was read: TGCGCCAGCAGCCAGGAGCAATCTCCGGGCACCGGGGAG.

A remark on this clone: The read ends 3 residues early relative to the CDR3; the germline J gene fills the gap. V is TRBV2 and J is TRBJ1-6, with D perhaps matching TRBD1 (6 bases). The ends were cut back, 3 bases at V and 7 bases at J, with 13 bases in the middle. Germline CDR1 SNHLY, CDR2 FYNNEI. This CDR3 is built from 15 residues. CDR3 protein: CASSELSGENSPLHF. The covered CDR3 bases are TGTGCCAGCAGTGAGCTTTCAGGGGAGAATTCACCC.

To note about this clone: The CDR3 is cut off 3 residues early in the read; its end comes from the germline J gene. The chain joins TRBV6-2 or TRBV6-3 to TRBJ1-3; D not certain. The germline gives CDR1 MNHEY, CDR2 SVGEGT. Trimming left V 6 bases short and J 0 bases short, with 3 bases between. The CDR3 is made up of 12 amino acids. CDR3 sequence reads: CASSRSGNTIYF. Incomplete CDR3 DNA: TGTGCCAGCAGCCGCTCTGGAAACACC.

By frequency, this clone is medium-sized. The CDR3 is cut off 3 residues early in the read; its end comes from the germline J gene. The chain combines TRBV5-4 with TRBJ1-2; 7 bases agree with TRBD1. Trimming at V came to 7 bases and at J to 2 bases, leaving 5 bases not matched to a gene. The CDR3 length is 13 residues. The germline gives CDR1 SGHNT, CDR2 YYREEE (reference sequence). The covered CDR3 bases are TGTGCCAGCCGACAGGGTGAAAACTATGGC. This sequence encodes CASRQGENYG. The whole CDR3 region reads CASRQGENYGYTF.

With regard to this clone: Read coverage stops 3 residues before the CDR3 terminus; the germline J gene supplies the remainder. This rearrangement joins TRBV7-3 to TRBJ2-3; 11 bases map to TRBD2. The CDR3 has 15 amino acids. The germline CDR1 and CDR2 sequences are SGHTA and FQGTGA. The covered CDR3 bases are TGTGCCAGCAGCGCGACTAGCGGGACCCAAGAGACG. Translated: CASSATSGTQET. The full CDR3 reads CASSATSGTQETQYF.

To note about this clone: Read data end 3 residues before the CDR3 end; the end is taken from the germline J gene. The V and J genes are TRBV5-1 and TRBJ2-3; 9 bases line up with TRBD2. Germline V gene data show CDR1 as SGHRS and CDR2 as YFSETQ. With V trimmed by 1 base and J by 2 bases, 5 bases remained unmatched. CDR3 size: 16 residues. Incomplete CDR3 DNA: TGCGCCAGCAGCTTGTCGCTAGCGGGGAACACAGATACG. It encodes CASSLSLAGNTDT. The CDR3, in full, reads CASSLSLAGNTDTQYF.

As for this clone: The read terminates 3 residues ahead of where the CDR3 ends, so the germline J gene completes it. The gene calls are TRBV30 and TRBJ2-5; D may be TRBD1 (6 bases). V was pared by 4 bases and J by 5 bases, with 11 bases between. CDR1 GTSNPN and CDR2 SVGIG come from the germline V gene (reference sequence). The CDR3 length is 12 residues. CDR3 residues: CAWTQGGETQYF. CDR3 DNA, as far as it was read: TGTGCCTGGACACAGGGCGGTGAGACC.

To note about this clone: The CDR3 end is not reached by the read, which stops 3 residues before it; the germline J gene fills it in. The genes are TRBV19 and TRBJ2-7; 7 nucleotides agree with TRBD2. J gave up 3 bases and V 5 bases, and 4 bases lay outside the gene matches. This CDR3 is 13 amino acids long. Per germline, CDR1 LNHDA and CDR2 SQIVND (reference sequence). This CDR3 is CASSARDYYEQYF. CDR3 DNA (partial): TGTGCCAGTAGTGCCCGGGACTACTACGAG.

On this clone: The read ends 3 residues early relative to the CDR3; the germline J gene fills the gap. The J gene is TRBJ2-3, the V gene TRBV2; perhaps TRBD1 as D (6 bases). Germline loops: CDR1 SNHLY, CDR2 FYNNEI. The CDR3 extends over 17 amino acids. V lost 3 bases to trimming and J lost 0 bases, with 16 bases between them. The CDR3 loop reads CASSDSPGTISTDTQYF. Incomplete CDR3 DNA: TGTGCCAGCAGTGATTCACCCGGGACAATAAGCACAGATACG.

Partial CDR3 DNA: TGTGCCAGTAGTATAGTTTCGGCTAGCGGGAGATCCGAG. Amino acid sequence: CASSIVSASGRSE. The complete CDR3 reads CASSIVSASGRSEQYF. This chain joins TRBV19 and TRBJ2-7, with 10 bases aligning to TRBD2. The read comes to an end 3 residues before the CDR3 does, leaving the germline J gene to fill in the end. J was trimmed by 6 bases and V by 1 base; bases with no gene match: 9. The CDR3 has 16 amino acids. CDR1 is LNHDA and CDR2 is SQIVND in the germline V gene (reference sequence).

About this clone: The read stops 3 residues short of the end of the CDR3; the missing end is completed from the germline J gene. The gene calls are TRBV5-4 and TRBJ2-7; no clear D gene. The ends were cut back, 3 bases at V and 3 bases at J, with 4 bases in the middle. Germline CDR1 reads SGHNT; CDR2 reads YYREEE (reference sequence). The CDR3 is made up of 11 amino acids. CDR3 protein: CASSSSYEQYF. The part of the CDR3 DNA that was read is TGTGCCAGCAGCTCCAGCTACGAG.

As to this clone: The read gets to within 3 residues of the CDR3 end, and the germline J gene fills in the rest. The V and J genes are TRBV5-6 and TRBJ2-3, with 8 positions matching TRBD2. CDR1 SGHDT and CDR2 YYEEEE come from the germline V gene. Trimming cost V 4 bases and J 3 bases; bases outside gene matches: 7. The CDR3 runs to 15 residues. Here the CDR3 reads CASSNGGALTDTQYF. The DNA read from the CDR3 is TGTGCCAGCAGCAACGGGGGGGCCTTGACAGATACG. The full variable domain, its missing parts supplied by reference TRBV5-6 and TRBJ2-3, is DAGVTQSPTHLIKTRGQQVTLRCSPKSGHDTVSWYQQALGQGPQFIFQYYEEEERQRGNFPDRFSGHQFPNYSSELNVNALLLGDSALYLCASSNGGALTDTQYFGPGTRLTVL.

For this clone: The CDR3 end falls 3 residues outside the read, so it is completed with the germline J gene. The rearrangement joins TRBV18 to TRBJ2-7, with TRBD1 identical over 7 bases. CDR3 length: 14 residues. Per the germline V gene, CDR1 is KGHSH and CDR2 is LQKENI. Trimming removed 2 bases from V and 0 bases from J; junction bases left unmatched: 1. CDR3 loop: CASSPGTDSYEQYF. CDR3 DNA (partial): TGTGCCAGCTCACCAGGGACAGACTCCTACGAG.

As regards this clone: The read ends 3 residues before the CDR3 terminus; that terminus is restored from the germline J gene. The rearrangement links TRBV12-3 or TRBV12-4 to TRBJ2-3, with D possibly TRBD1 on 6 matching bases. V was trimmed by 7 bases and J by 2 bases, leaving 13 bases between them. The CDR3 extends over 14 amino acids. The part of the CDR3 DNA that was read is TGTGCCAGCACTATAAGGGACACCACAGATACG. Translating gives CASTIRDTTDT. The entire CDR3 sequence reads CASTIRDTTDTQYF.

In regard to this clone: The read comes to an end 3 residues before the CDR3 does, leaving the germline J gene to fill in the end. This rearrangement joins TRBV30 to TRBJ2-5; 7 bases are shared with TRBD2. Germline V gene sequence: CDR1 GTSNPN, CDR2 SVGIG (reference sequence). V was pared by 5 bases and J by 2 bases, with 8 bases of the junction left unmatched. The CDR3 covers 14 residues. The CDR3 bases that were read are TGTGCCTGGTCCTTGGGGGGGAGTCAAGAGACC. Its protein product is CAWSLGGSQET. The complete CDR3 reads CAWSLGGSQETQYF.

Details on this clone: The observed sequence ends 3 residues before the CDR3 terminus, with the missing tail filled in from the germline J gene. This chain links TRBV6-1 with TRBJ2-7; 8 positions agree with TRBD1. CDR1 is MNHNS and CDR2 is SASEGT in the germline V gene. V was clipped by 4 bases and J by 4 bases; unmatched bases: 12. The CDR3 loop spans 16 amino acids. This CDR3 is CASSGRGQGFLYEQYF. The covered CDR3 bases are TGTGCCAGCAGTGGACGAGGACAGGGCTTTCTTTACGAG.

Comment on this clone: The read ends 3 residues before the CDR3 terminus; that terminus is restored from the germline J gene. The chain employs TRBV5-6 and TRBJ1-1; TRBD1 agrees at 8 bases. Per germline, CDR1 SGHDT and CDR2 YYEEEE. This CDR3 comprises 15 residues. The CDR3 DNA, read in part, is TGTGCCAGCAGCTTGGTAGCAGGGGGCTCCTTATCG. Protein product: CASSLVAGGSLS. The complete CDR3 protein is CASSLVAGGSLSAFF.